Following are 24 T cell receptor beta chains from one sample sequenced in a study of T cell changes during pregnancy in multiple sclerosis. Only in-frame clones appear in the TCRdb table, and some are missing; sequencing was by immunoSEQ multiplex PCR. The sample lists 47,000 or so clones; around 90% were seen once. The sample here was peripheral blood, taken in the first trimester of pregnancy. The receptors stem from a female donor with multiple sclerosis, enrolled in a pregnancy study.

This sequence joins TRBV7-9 and TRBJ1-2, with TRBD1 as a possible D gene (5 bases). This CDR3 is built from 14 residues. V was trimmed by 5 bases and J by 7 bases, leaving 17 bases between them. CDR1 and CDR2 (germline): SEHNR, FQNEAQ (reference sequence). The CDR3 DNA follows: TGTGCCAGCAGCCCCGGGGGTACGTTTTTTGGCTACACCTTC. Translation: CASSPGGTFFGYTF.

This clone appeared once. V usage is TRBV10-3 and J usage is TRBJ1-1; D is undetermined. V was pared by 0 bases and J by 2 bases, with 10 bases between. Germline assignment: CDR1 ENHRY and CDR2 SYGVKD. The CDR3 totals 15 residues. CDR3 DNA: TGTGCCATCAGTGAGTCTTATGTTATTAACACTGAAGCTTTCTTT. The encoded protein is CAISESYVINTEAFF.

The CDR3 here is CAISEPRTAYGYTF. The CDR3 nucleotides are TGTGCCATCAGTGAGCCTAGGACAGCTTATGGCTACACCTTC. The gene calls are TRBV10-3 and TRBJ1-2, with a tentative D call TRBD1 (6 bases). Trimming took 2 bases from V and 5 from J, leaving 12 bases between them. The CDR3 spans 14 residues. Germline CDR1 and CDR2: ENHRY and SYGVKD.

In nucleotides, the CDR3 is TGTGCCAGCAGTACAGCGGGGGGCCTCACCGGGGAGCTGTTTTTT. This translates into CASSTAGGLTGELFF. This chain joins TRBV5-5 and TRBJ2-2, with TRBD2 matching over 9 bases. Germline V CDR1 and CDR2: SGHKS, YYEKEE (reference sequence). J lost 4 bases, V lost 5 bases, and 6 bases had no gene match. There are 15 residues in the CDR3. Full variable domain (outside the CDR3, taken from reference TRBV5-5 and TRBJ2-2): DAGVTQSPTHLIKTRGQQVTLRCSPISGHKSVSWYQQVLGQGPQFIFQYYEKEERGRGNFPDRFSARQFPNYSSELNVNALLLGDSALYLCASSTAGGLTGELFFGEGSRLTVL.

This clone occurred once. J is TRBJ1-5 and V is TRBV27, with 7 bases aligning to TRBD1. This CDR3 comprises 13 residues. The ends lost 4 bases at V and 6 bases at J; junction bases unmatched: 3. Germline CDR1 MNHEY, CDR2 SMNVEV (reference sequence). The CDR3 DNA sequence: TGTGCCAGCAGTTACAGGGGAGGTCAGCCCCAGCATTTT. This sequence encodes CASSYRGGQPQHF.

V usage is TRBV5-5 and J usage is TRBJ2-7; D is unclear. With 3 bases removed from V and 5 bases from J, the gap between germline ends came to 18 bases. The CDR3 is made up of 15 amino acids. CDR1 and CDR2 (germline): SGHKS, YYEKEE (reference sequence). CDR3 bases: TGTGCCAGCAGCTCGTCCCCTAGAACTAATAACGAGCAGTACTTC. Translating it yields CASSSSPRTNNEQYF.

The chain recombines TRBV10-3 with TRBJ1-1, with a weak D call TRBD1 (6 bases). V was clipped by 6 bases and J by 5 bases, with 10 bases between them. Germline CDR1 and CDR2: ENHRY and SYGVKD. The CDR3 spans 12 residues. Written as DNA, the CDR3 is TGTGCCATCAGACAGGGTGGGACTGAAGCTTTCTTT. Translating it yields CAIRQGGTEAFF.

V gene TRBV28 combines with J gene TRBJ2-7; 8 bases agree with TRBD2. This CDR3 has 16 residues. V trimming: 4 bases; J trimming: 5 bases; junction bases outside the gene matches: 13. Per germline, CDR1 MDHEN and CDR2 SYDVKM. CDR3 sequence: CASSSPTAGDGDEQYF. CDR3 nucleotide sequence: TGTGCCAGCAGTTCCCCCACAGCGGGGGACGGGGACGAGCAGTACTTC.

The rearrangement links TRBV2 to TRBJ2-2, with a weak D call TRBD2 (7 bases). V lost 5 bases and J 7 bases, leaving 29 bases between the germline ends. The V gene's germline CDR1 is SNHLY and CDR2 FYNNEI. The CDR3 totals 19 residues. The DNA for the CDR3 is TGTGCCAGCAGTCTCCCGAGCCCTCGACGGGGGGCCGAAGGCGGGGAGCTGTTTTTT. Amino acids: CASSLPSPRRGAEGGELFF.

The CDR3 nucleotides are TGTGCCACCGCCGGGACAGGGACGGATGAAAAACTGTTTTTT. It specifies CATAGTGTDEKLFF. The chain joins TRBV27 to TRBJ1-4; 9 bases map to TRBD1. The CDR3 runs 14 residues. Germline V gene lookup returns CDR1 MNHEY and CDR2 SMNVEV (reference sequence). Trimming at V came to 10 bases and at J to 6 bases, leaving 9 bases not matched to a gene.

The chain combines TRBV5-6 with TRBJ1-1; D is ambiguous. With 1 base removed from V and 1 base from J, the gap between germline ends came to 8 bases. The CDR3 is made up of 14 amino acids. CDR1 and CDR2 from the germline V gene are SGHDT and YYEEEE. The CDR3 DNA sequence: TGTGCCAGCAGCTTGAACCCAGAGAACACTGAAGCTTTCTTT. It encodes CASSLNPENTEAFF.

This clone was detected a few times. The rearrangement uses TRBV30 and TRBJ1-1; TRBD1 aligns across 7 bases. CDR1 GTSNPN and CDR2 SVGIG come from the germline V gene (reference sequence). This CDR3 comprises 12 residues. V shed 5 bases and J 8 bases; nucleotides not matched to a gene: 8. For the CDR3, the DNA is TGTGCCTGGGGGATTACAGGGGCCGAAGCTTTCTTT. It translates to CAWGITGAEAFF.

CDR3: CASSLGSGGAFF. CDR3 bases: TGTGCCAGCAGCTTAGGATCCGGGGGAGCTTTCTTT. J is TRBJ1-1 and V is TRBV11-2; D may be TRBD1 (5 bases). Trimming removed 1 base from V and 10 bases from J, with 10 bases in between. Germline CDR1 and CDR2: SGHAT and FQNNGV. The CDR3 sequence is 12 residues long.

V and J are TRBV5-1 and TRBJ2-1, with no clear D. CDR3 length equals 13 residues. Looked up from germline, CDR1 is SGHRS and CDR2 is YFSETQ. The germline V and J ends were trimmed by 2 bases and 6 bases, with 9 bases remaining between them. The CDR3 reads CASSFGSSNEQFF. The CDR3 nucleotides read TGCGCCAGCAGCTTCGGGTCCAGCAATGAGCAGTTCTTC.

This clone turned up a few times. The gene calls are TRBV4-3 and TRBJ1-6; D may be TRBD1 (5 bases). CDR3 size: 15 residues. V was clipped by 4 bases and J by 9 bases, with 16 bases between them. The V gene's germline CDR1 is LGHNA and CDR2 YSLEER. The CDR3 loop reads CASSPGGGKVSPLHF. The CDR3 DNA reads as TGCGCCAGCAGCCCCGGGGGAGGGAAAGTTTCACCCCTCCACTTT.

The CDR3 coding sequence is TGTGCCAGCAGCTTTACGGGGAGGGGGGATACGCAGTATTTT. Translated: CASSFTGRGDTQYF. The V call is TRBV7-3, the J call TRBJ2-3, with D maybe TRBD2 (7 bases). Deletions cut 3 bases from V and 6 bases from J, with 13 bases between. In germline, CDR1 is SGHTA, CDR2 FQGTGA. This CDR3 region has 14 residues.

The chain has TRBV18 and TRBJ1-3; 7 bases are a match to TRBD1. The CDR3 consists of 17 residues. The germline gives CDR1 KGHSH, CDR2 LQKENI. Trimming took 6 bases from V and 0 from J; bases not matched to a gene: 11. CDR3 nucleotide sequence: TGTGCCAGCTCTCCCAACAGGGGCGCGAGCTCTGGAAACACCATATATTTT. Its protein product is CASSPNRGASSGNTIYF.

The rearrangement uses TRBV10-2 and TRBJ1-5; 11 nucleotides agree with TRBD1. CDR1 and CDR2 from the germline V gene are WSHSY and SAAADI. Trimming at V came to 6 bases and at J to 9 bases, leaving 7 bases not matched to a gene. CDR3 length: 14 amino acids. In nucleotides, the CDR3 is TGCGCCAGCAGAGGACAGGGGGCCCTCGGGCCCCAGCATTTT. It translates to CASRGQGALGPQHF.

The rearrangement links TRBV5-1 to TRBJ2-7; 10 nucleotides line up with TRBD1. Germline-derived CDR1 and CDR2 are SGHRS and YFSETQ. Unmatched junction bases numbered 12, after V lost 7 bases and J lost 5 bases. The CDR3 runs 15 residues. The CDR3 sequence: CASVSTPGQGHEQYF. For the CDR3, the DNA is TGCGCCAGCGTCTCAACGCCGGGACAGGGGCACGAGCAGTACTTC.

The chain couples TRBV5-1 to TRBJ1-6; the match to TRBD1 covers 9 bases. CDR1 and CDR2 from the germline V gene are SGHRS and YFSETQ. This CDR3 spans 16 amino acids. After removal of 6 bases from V and 6 bases from J, the junction contained 10 bases not matched to a gene. CDR3 bases: TGCGCCAGCACCAAGGACCCGGACAGGGGTAATTCACCCCTCCACTTT. Its translation: CASTKDPDRGNSPLHF.

The V call is TRBV19, the J call TRBJ1-5, with 7 bases matching TRBD1. The CDR3 covers 17 residues. Unmatched junction bases numbered 13, after V lost 6 bases and J lost 2 bases. The germline CDR1 and CDR2 sequences are LNHDA and SQIVND (reference sequence). The CDR3 protein is CASRPPRRGTGNQPQHF. The CDR3, as DNA: TGTGCCAGTAGACCTCCCCGCCGCGGGACAGGCAATCAGCCCCAGCATTTT. Supplemented by reference TRBV19 and TRBJ1-5, the full variable domain reads DGGITQSPKYLFRKEGQNVTLSCEQNLNHDAMYWYRQDPGQGLRLIYYSQIVNDFQKGDIAEGYSVSREKKESFPLTVTSAQKNPTAFYLCASRPPRRGTGNQPQHFGDGTRLSIL.

The rearrangement uses TRBV7-9 and TRBJ1-1; possible D gene TRBD1, 5 bases. There are 13 residues in the CDR3. V was pared by 7 bases and J by 4 bases, with 13 bases between. Germline lookup yields CDR1 SEHNR and CDR2 FQNEAQ (reference sequence). CDR3 region: CASTSHGGTEAFF. The DNA of the CDR3 is TGTGCCAGCACCTCCCACGGGGGCACTGAAGCTTTCTTT.

The V and J genes are TRBV29-1 and TRBJ1-4; D perhaps matches TRBD1 (5 bases). Germline CDR1 reads SQVTM; CDR2 reads ANQGSEA. V lost 6 bases and J lost 6, with 14 bases in between. The CDR3 is 13 residues long. This CDR3 reads CSVLAGGDEKLFF. CDR3 sequence (DNA): TGCAGCGTGCTAGCGGGAGGGGATGAAAAACTGTTTTTT.

The chain recombines TRBV5-4 with TRBJ2-5, with a weak D call TRBD1 (7 bases). V was shortened by 0 bases and J by 2 bases, with 11 bases between the two germline ends. CDR1 and CDR2 (germline): SGHNT, YYREEE (reference sequence). There are 15 residues in the CDR3. CDR3 coding DNA: TGTGCCAGCAGCTTGGAGGAGGGACAGCAAGAGACCCAGTACTTC. Translated, it gives CASSLEEGQQETQYF.